This T cell receptor beta chain was profiled in a study of blood T cell repertoires in COVID-19. Followed over time, Seattle patients had been enrolled while infection was active. Germline trimming cut 1 base from V and 4 bases from J; bases unmatched to any gene: 1. Germline V gene data show CDR1 as SGHVS and CDR2 as FQNEAQ. This CDR3 spans 15 amino acids. In the authors' methods: How many nucleated cells were present was estimated from reference gene primer amplification. Clones were sequenced by immunoSEQ multiplex PCR, and TCRdb holds only the in-frame ones, with some missing. V and J calls and clone size are those listed in that table; D and trimming were worked out from the DNA. Seen here are hundreds of thousands of clones, 92% observed once, and the top ten hold about 0.8%.

This receptor was taken from a man aged 55-75 years with COVID-19, enrolled during active disease. The chain is built from TRBV7-8 and TRBJ2-1, with 10 positions matching TRBD2. The material sequenced was peripheral blood. In nucleotides, the CDR3 is TGTGCCAGCAGCTTAGGGACTAGCGGATACAATGAGCAGTTCTTC. It specifies CASSLGTSGYNEQFF.